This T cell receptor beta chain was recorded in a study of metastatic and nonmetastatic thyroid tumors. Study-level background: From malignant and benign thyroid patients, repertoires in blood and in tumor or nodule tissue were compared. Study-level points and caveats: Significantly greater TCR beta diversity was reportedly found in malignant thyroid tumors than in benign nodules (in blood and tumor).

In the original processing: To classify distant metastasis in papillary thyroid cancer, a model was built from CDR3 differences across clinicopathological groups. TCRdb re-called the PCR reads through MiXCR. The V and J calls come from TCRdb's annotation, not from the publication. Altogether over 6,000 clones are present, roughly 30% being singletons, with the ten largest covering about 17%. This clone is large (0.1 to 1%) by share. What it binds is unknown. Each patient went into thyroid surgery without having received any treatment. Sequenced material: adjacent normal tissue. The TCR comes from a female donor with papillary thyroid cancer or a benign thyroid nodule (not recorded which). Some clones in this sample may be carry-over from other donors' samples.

This CDR3 is CASSFGNYGYTF. Written as DNA, the CDR3 is TGTGCCAGCAGTTTTGGTAACTATGGCTACACCTTC. The chain is built from TRBV28 and TRBJ1-2; D is undetermined. CDR1 and CDR2 from the germline V gene are MDHEN and SYDVKM. Trimming removed 3 bases at V and 1 base at J, with 3 bases between. The CDR3 spans 12 residues.